This T cell receptor (beta chain) emerged from a study of PD-L1 blockade in urothelial cancer. Data came from immunoSEQ multiplex PCR; TCRdb stores just in-frame clones and leaves some out. The sample carries approximately 79,000 clones, about 82% recorded once. The CDR3 sequence is 12 residues long. Trimming took off 8 bases at V and 10 bases at J, with 20 bases between the two ends. Germline CDR1 GTSNPN, CDR2 SVGIG (reference sequence). Time point defined: pretreatment peripheral blood. This receptor was obtained from a man aged 40-55 years with urothelial cancer. The material was PBMCs, obtained around atezolizumab (anti-PD-L1) treatment. The chain combines TRBV30 with TRBJ1-2; no reliable D call. In DNA form, the CDR3 reads TGTGCCCTGCAGAGGCAGTCCTCGTCCTACACCTTC. Translation: CALQRQSSSYTF.